This T cell receptor beta chain comes out of a study of blood T cell repertoires in COVID-19. Overall study: The cDNA or gDNA used as material had been derived from T cells, B-cell-depleted T cells, or PBMCs.

Source study methods: Amplifying reference gene primers gave estimates of nucleated cell counts. TCRdb's table, derived via immunoSEQ multiplex PCR, lists solely in-frame clones and lacks some. The V and J calls and the clone size are those of that table, but D and trimming were determined from the DNA. Altogether 200,000 to 250,000 clones are present, nearly 90% being singletons, with the ten largest covering roughly a tenth. The length of the CDR3 is 14 residues. The germline gives CDR1 WSHSY, CDR2 SAAADI. Trimming cost V 6 bases and J 3 bases, with 12 bases left between them. Participants had their cohort set by participant-reported clinical history. Each recovered donor of Cohort 3 presented with two negative PCRs, clearance, or symptom resolution.

Sequenced: PBMCs or T cells enriched from blood (not recorded which). The clonotype originates from a man aged 25 to 45 who had recovered from COVID-19. The V and J genes are TRBV10-2 and TRBJ1-5, with D perhaps matching TRBD1 (6 bases). The CDR3 DNA reads as TGCGCCAGCAGGAACCGGGACACCAATCAGCCCCAGCATTTT. It encodes CASRNRDTNQPQHF.